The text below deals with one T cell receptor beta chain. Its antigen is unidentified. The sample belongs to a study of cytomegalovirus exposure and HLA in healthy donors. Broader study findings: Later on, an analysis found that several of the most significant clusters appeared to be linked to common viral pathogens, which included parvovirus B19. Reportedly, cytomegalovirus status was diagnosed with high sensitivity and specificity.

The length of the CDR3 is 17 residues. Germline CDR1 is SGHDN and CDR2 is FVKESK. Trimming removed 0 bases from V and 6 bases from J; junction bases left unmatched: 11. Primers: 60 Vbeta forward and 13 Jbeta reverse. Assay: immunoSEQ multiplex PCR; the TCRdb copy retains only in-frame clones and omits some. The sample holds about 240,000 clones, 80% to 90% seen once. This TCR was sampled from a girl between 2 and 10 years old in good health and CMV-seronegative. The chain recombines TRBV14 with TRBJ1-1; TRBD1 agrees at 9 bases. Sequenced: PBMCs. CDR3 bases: TGTGCCAGCAGCCAAGATATTTGGGGACAGGGAAGCCCTGAAGCTTTCTTT. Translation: CASSQDIWGQGSPEAFF.